These 8 T cell receptor beta chains originate from one sample sequenced in a study of blood T cell repertoires in COVID-19. The protocol was immunoSEQ multiplex PCR, while the TCRdb copy is restricted to in-frame clones and leaves out a portion. The sample includes 250,000 to 350,000 clones, just over 85% of them seen just once. Sequenced: peripheral blood. The source is a woman between 25 and 40 years old with active or convalescent COVID-19.

The gene calls are TRBV6-5 and TRBJ1-2; D gene uncertain. Germline CDR1 is MNHEY and CDR2 is SVGAGI. The germline V and J ends were trimmed by 9 bases and 5 bases, with 10 bases remaining between them. This CDR3 has 11 residues. CDR3 DNA: TGTGCCAGTGTTTCGGGGTATGGCTACACCTTC. It yields the protein CASVSGYGYTF.

The chain joins TRBV5-4 to TRBJ2-1; D perhaps matches TRBD1 (5 bases). Trimming stripped 2 bases from V and 0 bases from J, with 9 bases between. The CDR3 has 15 residues. Germline V gene data show CDR1 as SGHNT and CDR2 as YYREEE (reference sequence). The CDR3, as DNA: TGTGCCAGCAGCTTTGGACACAGCTCCTACAATGAGCAGTTCTTC. It codes for CASSFGHSSYNEQFF.

Only one count was recorded for this clone. The gene calls are TRBV25-1 and TRBJ2-1; D call uncertain. Germline CDR1 MGHDK, CDR2 SYGVNS. Trimming took 0 bases from V and 10 from J, leaving 10 bases between them. The CDR3 is made up of 13 amino acids. Here the CDR3 DNA reads TGTGCCAGCAGTGAATATCAGCGATCCGAGCAGTTCTTC. It encodes CASSEYQRSEQFF.

This rearrangement joins TRBV20-1 to TRBJ2-3, with D unclear. V dropped 5 bases and J dropped 6 bases, with 6 bases sitting between them. This CDR3 is 10 amino acids long. The germline gives CDR1 DFQATT, CDR2 SNEGSKA (reference sequence). Written as DNA, the CDR3 is TGCAGTGCTGGCCTGGATACGCAGTATTTT. This sequence encodes CSAGLDTQYF.

CDR3 region: CASSLWDNLNTEAFF. In DNA, the CDR3 is TGTGCCAGCAGCTTATGGGACAACTTGAACACTGAAGCTTTCTTT. The rearrangement uses TRBV7-8 and TRBJ1-1, with D possibly matching TRBD1 (6 bases). The CDR3 length is 15 residues. Between the trimmed V and J ends, which lost 2 bases and 0 bases, there was a span of 10 bases. Germline V gives CDR1 SGHVS, CDR2 FQNEAQ.

The chain uses TRBV6-1 and TRBJ2-3, with 9 bases that match TRBD2. The CDR3 runs to 16 residues. The V gene end was trimmed by 1 base and the J gene end by 3 bases; junction bases not matched to a gene: 5. Germline CDR1 and CDR2: MNHNS and SASEGT. CDR3 sequence reads: CASSEGSGGSTDTQYF. The CDR3, as DNA: TGTGCCAGCAGTGAAGGGAGCGGGGGGTCAACAGATACGCAGTATTTT.

This clone was detected once. The V and J genes are TRBV5-1 and TRBJ2-7, with 7 bases lining up with TRBD1. This CDR3 contains 16 residues. The V gene end was trimmed by 0 bases and the J gene end by 5 bases; junction bases not matched to a gene: 11. Germline V CDR1 and CDR2: SGHRS, YFSETQ. The CDR3 bases are TGCGCCAGCAGCTTGGTTTTAAGCGAGGGGGCGGACGAGCAGTACTTC. It specifies CASSLVLSEGADEQYF.

The V gene is TRBV27, the J gene TRBJ1-2; D possibly corresponds to TRBD1 (6 bases). The CDR3 runs to 14 residues. V lost 6 bases and J lost 0, with 11 bases in between. Germline V gene lookup returns CDR1 MNHEY and CDR2 SMNVEV (reference sequence). CDR3 nucleotide sequence: TGTGCCAGCAGGCAGGGGCCAGCTAACTATGGCTACACCTTC. It yields the protein CASRQGPANYGYTF.